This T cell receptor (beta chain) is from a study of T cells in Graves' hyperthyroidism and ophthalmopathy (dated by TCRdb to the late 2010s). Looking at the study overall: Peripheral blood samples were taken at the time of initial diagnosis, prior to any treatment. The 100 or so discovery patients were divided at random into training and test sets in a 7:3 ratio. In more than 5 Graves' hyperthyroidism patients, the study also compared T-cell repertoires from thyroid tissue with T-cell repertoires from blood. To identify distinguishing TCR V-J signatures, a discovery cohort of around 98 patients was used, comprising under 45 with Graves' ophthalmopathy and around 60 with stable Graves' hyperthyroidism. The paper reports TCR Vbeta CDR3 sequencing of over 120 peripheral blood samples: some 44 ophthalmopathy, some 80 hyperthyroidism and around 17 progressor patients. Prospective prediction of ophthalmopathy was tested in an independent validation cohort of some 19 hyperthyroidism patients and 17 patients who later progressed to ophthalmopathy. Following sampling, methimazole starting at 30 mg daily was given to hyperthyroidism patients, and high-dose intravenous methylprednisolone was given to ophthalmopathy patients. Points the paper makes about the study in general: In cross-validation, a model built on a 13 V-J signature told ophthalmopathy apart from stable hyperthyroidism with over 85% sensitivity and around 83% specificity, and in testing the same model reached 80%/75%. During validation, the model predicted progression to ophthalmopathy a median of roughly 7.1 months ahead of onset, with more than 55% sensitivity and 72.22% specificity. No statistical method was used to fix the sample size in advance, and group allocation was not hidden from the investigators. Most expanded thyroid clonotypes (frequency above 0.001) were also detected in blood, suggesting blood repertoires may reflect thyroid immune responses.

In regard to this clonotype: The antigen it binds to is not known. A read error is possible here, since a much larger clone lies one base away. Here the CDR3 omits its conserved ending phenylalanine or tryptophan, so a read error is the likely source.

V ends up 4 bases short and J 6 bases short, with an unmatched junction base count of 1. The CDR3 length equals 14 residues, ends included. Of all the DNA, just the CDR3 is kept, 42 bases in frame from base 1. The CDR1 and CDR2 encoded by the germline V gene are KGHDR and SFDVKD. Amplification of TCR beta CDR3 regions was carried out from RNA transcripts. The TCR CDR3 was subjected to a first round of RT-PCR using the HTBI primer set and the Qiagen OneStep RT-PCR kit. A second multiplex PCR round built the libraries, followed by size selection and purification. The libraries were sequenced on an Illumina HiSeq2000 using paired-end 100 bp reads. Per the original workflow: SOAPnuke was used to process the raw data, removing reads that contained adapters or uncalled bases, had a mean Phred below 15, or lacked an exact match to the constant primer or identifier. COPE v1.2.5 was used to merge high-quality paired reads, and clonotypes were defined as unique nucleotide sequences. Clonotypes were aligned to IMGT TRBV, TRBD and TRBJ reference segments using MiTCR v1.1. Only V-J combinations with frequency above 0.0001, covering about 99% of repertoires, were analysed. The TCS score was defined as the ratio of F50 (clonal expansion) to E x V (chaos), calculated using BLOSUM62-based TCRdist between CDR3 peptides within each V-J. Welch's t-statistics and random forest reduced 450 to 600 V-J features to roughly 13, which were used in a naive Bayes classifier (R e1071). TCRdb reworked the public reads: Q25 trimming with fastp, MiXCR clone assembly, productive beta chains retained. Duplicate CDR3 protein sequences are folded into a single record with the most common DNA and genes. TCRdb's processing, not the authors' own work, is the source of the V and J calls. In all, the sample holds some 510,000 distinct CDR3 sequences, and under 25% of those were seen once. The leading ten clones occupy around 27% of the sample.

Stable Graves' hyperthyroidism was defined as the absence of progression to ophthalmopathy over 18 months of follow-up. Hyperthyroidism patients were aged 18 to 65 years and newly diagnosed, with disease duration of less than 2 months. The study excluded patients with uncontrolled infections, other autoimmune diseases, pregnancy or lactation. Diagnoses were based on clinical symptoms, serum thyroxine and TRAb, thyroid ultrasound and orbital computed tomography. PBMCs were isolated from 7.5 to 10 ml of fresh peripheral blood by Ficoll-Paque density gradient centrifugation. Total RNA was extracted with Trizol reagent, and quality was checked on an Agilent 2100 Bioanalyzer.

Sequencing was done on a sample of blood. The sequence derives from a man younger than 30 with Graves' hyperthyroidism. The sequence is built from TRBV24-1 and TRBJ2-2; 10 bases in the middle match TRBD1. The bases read TGTGCCACCAGTGACGGGACAGGGGCCGGGGAGCTGTTTTTA. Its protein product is CATSDGTGAGELFL.